The next 14 T cell receptor beta chains were all read from a single sample in a study of shared clonotypes between healthy human individuals. Libraries were prepared by immunoSEQ multiplex PCR; TCRdb keeps only in-frame clonotypes and omits some of them. Of some 1 million clones in the sample, around 76% were seen once. Material: memory CD4+ T cells sorted from blood. Documented subset: CD45RA-negative fraction. These TCRs come from a man between 18 and 29 years old in good health.

This chain uses TRBV7-2 with TRBJ2-3; the D gene is possibly TRBD2 (5 bases). The CDR3 loop spans 15 amino acids. Looked up from germline, CDR1 is SGHTA and CDR2 is FQGNSA. V shed 6 bases and J shed 2 bases, with 15 bases lying between them. CDR3 bases: TGTGCCAGCAGTCAAAGGACTTGGGACACAGATACGCAGTATTTT. It codes for CASSQRTWDTDTQYF.

Many counts were recorded for this clone. V gene TRBV29-1 combines with J gene TRBJ2-5; D gene uncertain. The CDR3 contains 10 residues. Trimming left V 0 bases short and J 6 bases short, with 2 bases between. Germline loops: CDR1 SQVTM, CDR2 ANQGSEA. CDR3 coding DNA: TGCAGCGTTGAAGATCAGACCCAGTACTTC. Its translation: CSVEDQTQYF.

Points on this clone: Compared with germline, one end of the junction differs, possibly owing to a read error. V and J are TRBV7-7 and TRBJ2-2; D gene uncertain. Germline loops: CDR1 SSHAT, CDR2 FNYEAQ (reference sequence). This CDR3 comprises 14 residues. The CDR3 is CASTPTTNTGELFF. As DNA, the CDR3 is TGTGCTAGCACCCCGACAACGAACACCGGGGAGCTGTTTTTT.

The chain employs TRBV5-6 and TRBJ2-7; 9 bases agree with TRBD1. The junction had 5 bases not matched to a gene; V was cut back by 0 bases and J by 7 bases. The CDR3 is 14 residues long. Germline V gene lookup returns CDR1 SGHDT and CDR2 YYEEEE. CDR3 sequence (DNA): TGTGCCAGCAGCTTGGACAGGGGGCGAGTTGAGCAGTACTTC. It specifies CASSLDRGRVEQYF.

This chain links TRBV15 with TRBJ2-6; TRBD1 agrees at 7 bases. In germline, CDR1 is LNHNV, CDR2 YYDKDF (reference sequence). The CDR3 runs to 16 residues. After removal of 3 bases from V and 2 bases from J, the junction contained 4 bases not matched to a gene. The CDR3 nucleotides are TGTGCCACCAGCAGGTTCACAGGGGCTGGGGCCAACGTCCTGACTTTC. Amino acids: CATSRFTGAGANVLTF.

The rearrangement uses TRBV10-3 and TRBJ1-2; D unresolved. The CDR3 spans 15 residues. The V gene's germline CDR1 is ENHRY and CDR2 SYGVKD. Trimming pared 2 bases from V and 8 bases from J, leaving 18 bases between. The CDR3 nucleotides read TGTGCCATCAGTGAGCGGGTAGACTCCGCCGGGGGCTACACCTTC. This translates into CAISERVDSAGGYTF.

This clone was seen once. This rearrangement joins TRBV2 to TRBJ1-1; D not certain. This CDR3 spans 11 amino acids. The V gene lost 4 bases and the J gene lost 8 bases, with 8 bases spanning the gap. Germline lookup yields CDR1 SNHLY and CDR2 FYNNEI. The CDR3 loop reads CASSAQTEAFF. Here the CDR3 DNA reads TGTGCCAGCAGTGCCCAGACCGAAGCTTTCTTT.

This sequence joins TRBV7-9 and TRBJ2-7; TRBD1 or TRBD2 may be the D gene (5 bases each). Germline values: CDR1 SEHNR, CDR2 FQNEAQ (reference sequence). The CDR3 is made up of 16 amino acids. V lost 0 bases, J lost 2 bases, and 14 bases lay in between. The CDR3, as DNA: TGTGCCAGCAGCTTAGCGCAGGGAGCTACTACCTACGAGCAGTACTTC. Amino acid sequence: CASSLAQGATTYEQYF.

J is TRBJ2-5 and V is TRBV7-3; TRBD2 might be the D (5 bases). The CDR3 spans 16 residues. The germline V gene encodes CDR1 SGHTA and CDR2 FQGTGA. Between the trimmed V and J ends, which lost 1 base and 4 bases, there was a span of 16 bases. CDR3 residues: CASSLSGAGLGETQYF. The CDR3 DNA follows: TGTGCCAGCAGCTTAAGTGGCGCGGGCCTGGGAGAGACCCAGTACTTC.

The chain uses TRBV7-2 and TRBJ2-7; 13 positions agree with TRBD2. CDR1 and CDR2 from the germline V gene are SGHTA and FQGNSA. After removal of 5 bases from V and 6 bases from J, the junction contained 10 bases not matched to a gene. The CDR3 covers 16 residues. The CDR3 DNA reads TGTGCCAGCAGCCTCGGACTAGCGGGAGTAAGAAGCGAGCAGTACTTC. Translation: CASSLGLAGVRSEQYF.

This chain links TRBV9 with TRBJ2-3; TRBD2 matches at 8 bases. Trimming took 0 bases from V and 1 from J; bases not matched to a gene: 4. Germline CDR1 reads SGDLS; CDR2 reads YYNGEE. The CDR3 has 16 amino acids. CDR3 loop: CASSVVGREGTDTQYF. The CDR3 region has the DNA TGTGCCAGCAGCGTAGTTGGGCGGGAGGGCACAGATACGCAGTATTTT.

The chain joins TRBV5-1 to TRBJ1-6; 8 bases align to TRBD1. Germline V gene data show CDR1 as SGHRS and CDR2 as YFSETQ. The V and J ends lost 4 bases and 9 bases, in that order; junction bases with no gene match: 15. The CDR3 consists of 17 residues. In nucleotides, the CDR3 is TGCGCCAGCAGCCCCGGACAGGGAGGGTCTAATGGTTCACCCCTCCACTTT. It codes for CASSPGQGGSNGSPLHF. Variable domain in full (rest from reference TRBV5-1 and TRBJ1-6): KAGVTQTPRYLIKTRGQQVTLSCSPISGHRSVSWYQQTPGQGLQFLFEYFSETQRNKGNFPGRFSGRQFSNSRSEMNVSTLELGDSALYLCASSPGQGGSNGSPLHFGNGTRLTVT.

The chain joins TRBV6-1 to TRBJ2-7; TRBD1 might be the D (6 bases). The CDR3 is made up of 14 amino acids. V shed 2 bases and J shed 1 base, with 9 bases lying between them. Germline CDR1 reads MNHNS; CDR2 reads SASEGT. The CDR3 loop is CASSEQGQSYEQYF. In DNA form, the CDR3 reads TGTGCCAGCAGTGAACAGGGGCAGTCCTACGAGCAGTACTTC.

The CDR3 reads CASSESRGYRTEAFF. The CDR3 nucleotides read TGTGCCAGCAGTGAATCAAGAGGTTATAGGACTGAAGCTTTCTTT. The genes are TRBV25-1 and TRBJ1-1; D is ambiguous. This CDR3 has 15 residues. Germline V gene lookup returns CDR1 MGHDK and CDR2 SYGVNS. Trimming took 1 base from V and 5 from J, leaving 14 bases between them. Based on the CDR3 plus reference TRBV25-1 and TRBJ1-1, the full variable domain is EADIYQTPRYLVIGTGKKITLECSQTMGHDKMYWYQQDPGMELHLIHYSYGVNSTEKGDLSSESTVSRIRTEHFPLTLESARPSHTSQYLCASSESRGYRTEAFFGQGTRLTVV.